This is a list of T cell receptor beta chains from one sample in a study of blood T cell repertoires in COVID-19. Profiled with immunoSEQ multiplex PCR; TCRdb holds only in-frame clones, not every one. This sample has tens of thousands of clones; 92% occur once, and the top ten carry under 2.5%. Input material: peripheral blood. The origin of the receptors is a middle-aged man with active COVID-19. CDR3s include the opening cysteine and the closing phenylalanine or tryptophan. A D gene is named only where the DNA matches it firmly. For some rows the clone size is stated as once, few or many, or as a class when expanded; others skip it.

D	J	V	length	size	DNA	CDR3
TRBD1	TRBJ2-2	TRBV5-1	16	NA	TGCGCCAGCAGCCCCATTTGGACAGGCAACACCGGGGAGCTGTTTTTT	CASSPIWTGNTGELFF
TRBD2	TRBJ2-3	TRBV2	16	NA	TGTGCCAGCAGGACCTCACTAGCGGGGGGGCTTGATACGCAGTATTTT	CASRTSLAGGLDTQYF
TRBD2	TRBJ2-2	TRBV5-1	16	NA	TGCGCCAGCAGCTTGCGACTAGCGGGGAACACCGGGGAGCTGTTTTTT	CASSLRLAGNTGELFF
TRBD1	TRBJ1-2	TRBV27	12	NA	TGTGCCAGCAGCATACAGGGGCATGGCTACACCTTC	CASSIQGHGYTF
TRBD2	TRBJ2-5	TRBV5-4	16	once	TGTGCCAGCAGCCCGGGGAGCGGGAGGGCCGTAGAGACCCAGTACTTC	CASSPGSGRAVETQYF
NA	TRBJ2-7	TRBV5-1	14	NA	TGCGCCAGCAGCAAGGGACACCTGATCTACGAGCAGTACTTC	CASSKGHLIYEQYF
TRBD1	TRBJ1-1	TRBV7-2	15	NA	TGTGCCAGCAGCCTACAGGGGCTGGAGAACACTGAAGCTTTCTTT	CASSLQGLENTEAFF
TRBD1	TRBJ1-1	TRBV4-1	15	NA	TGCGCCAGCAGCCAAGGTCCGGGACAGGGGCGTGAAGCTTTCTTT	CASSQGPGQGREAFF
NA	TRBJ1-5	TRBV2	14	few	TGTGCCAGCAGTGAAGGTCAGGACAATCAGCCCCAGCATTTT	CASSEGQDNQPQHF
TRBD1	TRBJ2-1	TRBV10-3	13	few	TGTGCCATCAGGGACAGGGATGGGAATGAGCAGTTCTTC	CAIRDRDGNEQFF
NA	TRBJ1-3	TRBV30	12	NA	TGTGCCTGGAGTCGACAGGGAAACACCATATATTTT	CAWSRQGNTIYF
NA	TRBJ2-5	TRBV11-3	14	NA	TGTGCCAGCAGCTCGATCAGGGGCGGGGAGACCCAGTACTTC	CASSSIRGGETQYF
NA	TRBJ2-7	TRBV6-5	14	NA	TGTGCCAGCAGTTACGGCCGGAGCTCCTACGAGCAGTACTTC	CASSYGRSSYEQYF